The clone carrying this T cell receptor (beta chain) was found a few times. The target antigen is unknown. This entry comes from a study of CD8 T cells in ankylosing spondylitis. TCRdb analysed the 5' RACE reads with MiXCR anew, one entry per CDR3 protein. Of approximately 350,000 distinct CDR3 sequences listed, roughly 20% were seen once; the top ten hold under 15%. Study-level findings and limits: Disease-linked clones were found to be CD8+ and relatively rare in peripheral blood.

Sequenced material: blood, either unsorted or a sorted T cell fraction (not recorded which). This sequence originates from a male donor with ankylosing spondylitis or in good health (not recorded which).

The CDR3 DNA is TGTGCCAGCAGCTCCCTGGTAGGACAGGACACAGATACGCAGTATTTT. Translating gives CASSSLVGQDTDTQYF. The chain joins TRBV3-1 to TRBJ2-3; 7 bases are a match to TRBD1. CDR1 is LGHDT and CDR2 is YNNKEL in the germline V gene (reference sequence). The CDR3 length is 16 residues. After removal of 5 bases from V and 2 bases from J, the junction contained 10 bases not matched to a gene.